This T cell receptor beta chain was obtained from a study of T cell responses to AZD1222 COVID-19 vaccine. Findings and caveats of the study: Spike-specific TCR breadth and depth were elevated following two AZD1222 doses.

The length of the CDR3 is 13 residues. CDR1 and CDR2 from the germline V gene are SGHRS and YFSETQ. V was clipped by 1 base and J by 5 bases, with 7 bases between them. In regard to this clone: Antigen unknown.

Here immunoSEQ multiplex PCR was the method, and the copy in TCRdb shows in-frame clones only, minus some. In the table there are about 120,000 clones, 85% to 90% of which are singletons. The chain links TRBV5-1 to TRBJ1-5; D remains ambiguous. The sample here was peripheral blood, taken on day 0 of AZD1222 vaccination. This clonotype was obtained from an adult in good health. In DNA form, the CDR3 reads TGCGCCAGCAGCTTGATGCCGGATCAGCCCCAGCATTTT. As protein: CASSLMPDQPQHF.